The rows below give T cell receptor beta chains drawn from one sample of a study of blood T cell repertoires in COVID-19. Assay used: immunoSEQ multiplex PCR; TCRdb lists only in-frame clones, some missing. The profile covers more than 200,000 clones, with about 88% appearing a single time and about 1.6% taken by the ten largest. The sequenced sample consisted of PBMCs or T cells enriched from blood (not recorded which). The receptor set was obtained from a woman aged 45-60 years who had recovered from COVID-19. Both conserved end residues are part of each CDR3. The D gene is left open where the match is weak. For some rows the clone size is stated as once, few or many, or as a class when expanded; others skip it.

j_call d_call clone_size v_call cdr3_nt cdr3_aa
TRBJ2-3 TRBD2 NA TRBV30 TGTGCCTGGAGTGGGCTAGCGGGAATTACAGATACGCAGTATTTT CAWSGLAGITDTQYF
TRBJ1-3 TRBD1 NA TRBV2 TGTGCCAGCAGTGCCGGGGACAGGGGATGGGAAAACACCATATATTTT CASSAGDRGWENTIYF
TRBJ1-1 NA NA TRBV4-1 TGCGCCAGCAGCCCAACGCAACTCCCCTTCGGAGCTTTCTTT CASSPTQLPFGAFF
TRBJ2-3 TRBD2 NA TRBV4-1 TGCGCCACGGGACTAGCGGGAACAGATACGCAGTATTTT CATGLAGTDTQYF
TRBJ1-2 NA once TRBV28 TGTGCCAGCAGAACAGGGTTGCGGGGCTACACCTTC CASRTGLRGYTF
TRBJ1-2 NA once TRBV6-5 TGTGCCAGCAGTTACGAGGGTGCCTATGGCTACACCTTC CASSYEGAYGYTF
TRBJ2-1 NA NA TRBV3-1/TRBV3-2 TGTGCCAGCACCGCCCCGGAGGGGGCACACAATGAGCAGTTCTTC CASTAPEGAHNEQFF
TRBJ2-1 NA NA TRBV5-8 TGTGCCAGCAGCTTTGACAAGAGCTCCTACAATGAGCAGTTCTTC CASSFDKSSYNEQFF
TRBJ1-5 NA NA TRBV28 TGTGCCAGCAGTTTAGGGGGAGGGGGGGCGTCCAATCAGCCCCAGCATTTT CASSLGGGGASNQPQHF
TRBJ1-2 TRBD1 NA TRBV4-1 TGCGCCAGCAGCCAACTCAGGACAGGGGGCGCTGGTGGCTACACCTTC CASSQLRTGGAGGYTF
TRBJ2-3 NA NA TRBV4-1 TGCGCCAGCGGCCACGTTGGACTTAGGGGCACAGATACGCAGTATTTT CASGHVGLRGTDTQYF
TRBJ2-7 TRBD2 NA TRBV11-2 TGTGCCAGCACCGTCAGAGGCGGGAGGGCCAGAGCGGGTGAGCAGTACTTC CASTVRGGRARAGEQYF